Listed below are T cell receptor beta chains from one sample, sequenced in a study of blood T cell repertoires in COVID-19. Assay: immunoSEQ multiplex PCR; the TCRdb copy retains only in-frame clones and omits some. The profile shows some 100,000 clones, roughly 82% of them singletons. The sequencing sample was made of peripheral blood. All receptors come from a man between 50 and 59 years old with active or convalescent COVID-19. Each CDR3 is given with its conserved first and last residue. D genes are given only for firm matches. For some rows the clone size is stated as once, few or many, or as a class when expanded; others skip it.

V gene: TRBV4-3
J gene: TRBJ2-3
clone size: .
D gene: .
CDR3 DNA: TGCGCCAGCAGCCAAGATGGATTTGGCGGGGCCGTGGATACGCAGTATTTT
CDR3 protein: CASSQDGFGGAVDTQYF

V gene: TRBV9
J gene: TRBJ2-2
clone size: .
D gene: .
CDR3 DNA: TGTGCCAGCAGCGTAGCGCGGACTGGGAACACCGGGGAGCTGTTTTTT
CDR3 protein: CASSVARTGNTGELFF

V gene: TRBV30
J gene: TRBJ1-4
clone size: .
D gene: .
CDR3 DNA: TGTGCCTGGAGTGTCGTTGCAACTAATGAAAAACTGTTTTTT
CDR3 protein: CAWSVVATNEKLFF

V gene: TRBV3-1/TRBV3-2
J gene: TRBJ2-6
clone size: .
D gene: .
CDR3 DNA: TGTGCCAGCAGCCAAGACACACGGGCCAACGTCCTGACTTTC
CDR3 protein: CASSQDTRANVLTF

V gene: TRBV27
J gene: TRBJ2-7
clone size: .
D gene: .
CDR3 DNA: TGTGCCAGCAGTACCCCGGGTACTAGGACCTACGAGCAGTACTTC
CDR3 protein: CASSTPGTRTYEQYF

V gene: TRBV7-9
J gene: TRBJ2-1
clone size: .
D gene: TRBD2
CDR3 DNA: TGTGCCAGCAGCGGTGACCACCTTCTAGCGGGACCCTACAATGAGCAGTTCTTC
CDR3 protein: CASSGDHLLAGPYNEQFF

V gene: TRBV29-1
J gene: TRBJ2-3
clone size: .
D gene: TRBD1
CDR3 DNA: TGCAGCGTCGGACAGGGAAAGGATACGCAGTATTTT
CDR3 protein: CSVGQGKDTQYF

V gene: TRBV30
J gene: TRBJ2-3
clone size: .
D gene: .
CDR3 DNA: TGTGCCTGGAGCCTCCAGGCAGATACGCAGTATTTT
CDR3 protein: CAWSLQADTQYF

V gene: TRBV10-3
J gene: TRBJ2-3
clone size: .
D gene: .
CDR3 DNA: TGTGCCATCAGTGACCGAGGAGATACGCAGTATTTT
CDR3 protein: CAISDRGDTQYF

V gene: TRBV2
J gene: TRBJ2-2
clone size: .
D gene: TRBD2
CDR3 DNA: TGTGCCAGCAGTGTTCAGGATAGCGGGGGCGGGGAGCTGTTTTTT
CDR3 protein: CASSVQDSGGGELFF

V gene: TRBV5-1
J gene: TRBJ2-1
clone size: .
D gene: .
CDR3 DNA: TGCGCCAGCAGCGGTACAGGGATATCCCACAATGAGCAGTTCTTC
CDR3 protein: CASSGTGISHNEQFF

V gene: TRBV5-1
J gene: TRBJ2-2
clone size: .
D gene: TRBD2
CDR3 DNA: TGCGCCAGCAGCAGGAACCTAGCGGGGGGGAGCGGGGAGCTGTTTTTT
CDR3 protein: CASSRNLAGGSGELFF

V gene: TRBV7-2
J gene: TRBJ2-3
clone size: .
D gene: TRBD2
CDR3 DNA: TGTGCCAGCAGCCCGGGACTAGCGGGGGTCACAGATACGCAGTATTTT
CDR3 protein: CASSPGLAGVTDTQYF

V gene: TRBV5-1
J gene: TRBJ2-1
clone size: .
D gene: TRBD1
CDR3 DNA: TGCGCCAGCAGCCCGGGACAGGGATTCAATGAGCAGTTCTTC
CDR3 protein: CASSPGQGFNEQFF

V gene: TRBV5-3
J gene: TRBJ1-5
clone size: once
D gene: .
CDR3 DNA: TGTGCCAGGATACAGGGAAGGGAGAATCAGCCCCAGCATTTT
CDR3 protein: CARIQGRENQPQHF

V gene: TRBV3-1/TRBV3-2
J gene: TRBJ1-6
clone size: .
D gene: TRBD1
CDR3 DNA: TGTGCCAGCAGCCAGACAGGGTCCAATTCACCCCTCCACTTT
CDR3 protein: CASSQTGSNSPLHF

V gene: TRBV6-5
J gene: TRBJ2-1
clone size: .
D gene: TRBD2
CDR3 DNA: TGTGCCAGCTTTCCCGGGGGGGGATCCTACAATGAGCAGTTCTTC
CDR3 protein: CASFPGGGSYNEQFF

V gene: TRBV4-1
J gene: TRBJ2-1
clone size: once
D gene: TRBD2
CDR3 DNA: TGCGCCAGCAGTCTGACTAGCGGGGGGGCTTCCTACAATGAGCAGTTCTTC
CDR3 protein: CASSLTSGGASYNEQFF

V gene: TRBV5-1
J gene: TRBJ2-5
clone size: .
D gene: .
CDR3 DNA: TGCGCCAGCAGCTTGAACGCAGGTCCTCAAGAGACCCAGTACTTC
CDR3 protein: CASSLNAGPQETQYF

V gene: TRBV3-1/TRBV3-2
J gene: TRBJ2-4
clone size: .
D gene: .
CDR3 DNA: TGTGCCAGCAGCCAGGGCGGGGCCAAAAACATTCAGTACTTC
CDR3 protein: CASSQGGAKNIQYF

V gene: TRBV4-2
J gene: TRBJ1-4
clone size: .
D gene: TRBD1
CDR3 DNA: TGTGCCAGCAGCCAAGGGACAGGTACCGAAAAACTGTTTTTT
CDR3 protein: CASSQGTGTEKLFF

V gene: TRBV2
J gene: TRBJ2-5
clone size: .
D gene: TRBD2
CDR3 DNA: TGTGCCAGCCGTCCGACTAGCGGGGGAAGGGAGACCCAGTACTTC
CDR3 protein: CASRPTSGGRETQYF

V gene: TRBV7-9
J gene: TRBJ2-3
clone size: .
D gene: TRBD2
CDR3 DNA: TGTGCCAGCAGCTTAGCGGTTAGCGGGGGCACAGATACGCAGTATTTT
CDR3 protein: CASSLAVSGGTDTQYF

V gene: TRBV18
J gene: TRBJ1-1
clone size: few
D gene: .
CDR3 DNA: TGTGCCAGCTCACGACAGGACACTGAAGCTTTCTTT
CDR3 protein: CASSRQDTEAFF

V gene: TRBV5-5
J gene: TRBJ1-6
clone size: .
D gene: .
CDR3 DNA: TGTGCCAGCAGCTTGTTTTTGGCAGGGGCGTCGATTAATTCACCCCTCCACTTT
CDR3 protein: CASSLFLAGASINSPLHF

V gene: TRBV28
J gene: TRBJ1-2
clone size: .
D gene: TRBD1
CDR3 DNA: TGTGCCAGCAGTTTCCCGGGACAGGCGTATGGCTACACCTTC
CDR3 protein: CASSFPGQAYGYTF

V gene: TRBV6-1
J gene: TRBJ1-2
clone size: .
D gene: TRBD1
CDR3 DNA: TGTGCCAGCACTGAAACGGCAGGGGGAGGCTACACCTTC
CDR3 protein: CASTETAGGGYTF

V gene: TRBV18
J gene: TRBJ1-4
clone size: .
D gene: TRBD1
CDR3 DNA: TGTGCCAGCTCAGAGAGACAGGGGGGACCTGAGGAAAAACTGTTTTTT
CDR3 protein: CASSERQGGPEEKLFF

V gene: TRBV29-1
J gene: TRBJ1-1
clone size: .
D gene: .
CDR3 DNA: TGCAGCGTACAGTTGAACACTGAAGCTTTCTTT
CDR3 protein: CSVQLNTEAFF

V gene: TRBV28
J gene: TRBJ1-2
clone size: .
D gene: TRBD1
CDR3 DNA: TGTGCCAGCAGTCCCCCAGGGGGCGCAGATGGCTACACCTTC
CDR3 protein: CASSPPGGADGYTF

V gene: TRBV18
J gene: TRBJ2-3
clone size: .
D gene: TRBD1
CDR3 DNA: TGTGCCAGCTCACCCGGACAGGAGCGGACAGATACGCAGTATTTT
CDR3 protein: CASSPGQERTDTQYF

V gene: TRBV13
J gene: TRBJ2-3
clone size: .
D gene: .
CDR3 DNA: TGTGCCAGCAGCTTAGGCCCCCTCACAGATACGCAGTATTTT
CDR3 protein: CASSLGPLTDTQYF

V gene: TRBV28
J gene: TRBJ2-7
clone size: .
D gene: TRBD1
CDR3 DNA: TGTGCCAGCAGTCTACAGGGGTACGAGCAGTACTTC
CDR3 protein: CASSLQGYEQYF

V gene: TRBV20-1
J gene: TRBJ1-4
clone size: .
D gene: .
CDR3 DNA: TGCAGTGCGACAGATAATGAAAAACTGTTTTTT
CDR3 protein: CSATDNEKLFF

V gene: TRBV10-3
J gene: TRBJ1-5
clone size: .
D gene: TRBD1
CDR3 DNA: TGTGCCATCAGTGGAGACAGGGGAGGCGAGGTTGGCAATCAGCCCCAGCATTTT
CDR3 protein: CAISGDRGGEVGNQPQHF

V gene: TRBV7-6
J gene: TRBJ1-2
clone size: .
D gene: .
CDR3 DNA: TGTGCCAGCAGCGTCGGTTCTACAGGGATCTATGGCTACACCTTC
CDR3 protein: CASSVGSTGIYGYTF

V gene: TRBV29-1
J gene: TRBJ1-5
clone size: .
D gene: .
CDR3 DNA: TGCAGCGTTGAGGGGGGGTGGGTCCATAGCAATCAGCCCCAGCATTTT
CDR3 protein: CSVEGGWVHSNQPQHF

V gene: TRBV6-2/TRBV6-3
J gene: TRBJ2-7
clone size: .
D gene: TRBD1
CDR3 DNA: TGTGCCAGCGGCCAGGACAGGACTCGTGACGAGCAGTACTTC
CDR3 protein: CASGQDRTRDEQYF

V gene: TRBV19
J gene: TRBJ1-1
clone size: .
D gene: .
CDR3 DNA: TGTGCCAGTAGTATTGAATGGGGGCAAACTGAAGCTTTCTTT
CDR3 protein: CASSIEWGQTEAFF

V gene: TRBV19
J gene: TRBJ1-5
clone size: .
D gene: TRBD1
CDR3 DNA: TGTGCCAGTAGTACAGGGGGGTTTAGCAATCAGCCCCAGCATTTT
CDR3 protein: CASSTGGFSNQPQHF

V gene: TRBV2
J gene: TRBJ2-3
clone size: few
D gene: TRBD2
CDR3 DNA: TGTGCCAGCAGTGTGGGAGGGGCTGGGACAGATACGCAGTATTTT
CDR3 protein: CASSVGGAGTDTQYF

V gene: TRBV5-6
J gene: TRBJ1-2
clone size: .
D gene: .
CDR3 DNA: TGTGCCAGCAGCTCACAGGGAAGCTCTAACTATGGCTACACCTTC
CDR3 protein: CASSSQGSSNYGYTF

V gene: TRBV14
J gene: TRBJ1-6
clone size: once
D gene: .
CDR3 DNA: TGTGCCAGCAGCCAAGATACCGACAGCTCCTATAATTCACCCCTCCACTTT
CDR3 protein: CASSQDTDSSYNSPLHF

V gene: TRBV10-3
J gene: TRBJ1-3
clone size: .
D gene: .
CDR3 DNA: TGTGCCATCAGTAGGACAGCGGCCTCTGGAAACACCATATATTTT
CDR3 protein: CAISRTAASGNTIYF

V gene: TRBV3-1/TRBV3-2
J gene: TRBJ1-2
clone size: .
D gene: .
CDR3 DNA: TGTGCCAGCAGCCAAGGGTTAGGGGAAGGCTACACCTTC
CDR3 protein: CASSQGLGEGYTF

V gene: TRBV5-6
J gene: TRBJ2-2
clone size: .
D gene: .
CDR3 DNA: TGTGCCAGCAGCATCACGGTGAACACCGGGGAGCTGTTTTTT
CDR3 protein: CASSITVNTGELFF

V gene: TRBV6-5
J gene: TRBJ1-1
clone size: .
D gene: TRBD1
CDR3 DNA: TGTGCCAGCAGTCGACAGGGTGGGGGCACTGAAGCTTTCTTT
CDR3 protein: CASSRQGGGTEAFF

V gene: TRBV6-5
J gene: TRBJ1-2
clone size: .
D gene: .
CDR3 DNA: TGTGCCAGCAGTTACGCCATGGCGGGGTATGGCTACACCTTC
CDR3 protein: CASSYAMAGYGYTF

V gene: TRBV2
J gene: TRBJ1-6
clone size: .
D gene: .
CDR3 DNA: TGTGCCAGCAGTGAAGCGCGGAGGCATTCACCCCTCCACTTT
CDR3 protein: CASSEARRHSPLHF

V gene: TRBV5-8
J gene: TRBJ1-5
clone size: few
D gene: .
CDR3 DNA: TGTGCCAGCAGCAGCACAGGGCCCCAGCCCCAGCATTTT
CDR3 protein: CASSSTGPQPQHF

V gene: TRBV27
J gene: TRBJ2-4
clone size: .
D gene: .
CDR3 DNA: TGTGCCAGCAGTTCCGGGACACTAGCCAAAAACATTCAGTACTTC
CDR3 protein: CASSSGTLAKNIQYF

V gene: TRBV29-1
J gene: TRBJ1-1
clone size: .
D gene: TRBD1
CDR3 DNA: TGCAGCGGTGACAGGGTCCCGAACACTGAAGCTTTCTTT
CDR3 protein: CSGDRVPNTEAFF

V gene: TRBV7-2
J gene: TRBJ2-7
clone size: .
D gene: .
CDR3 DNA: TGTGCCAGCAGCTCACCAAATCAGGCCCCCTACGAGCAGTACTTC
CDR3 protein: CASSSPNQAPYEQYF

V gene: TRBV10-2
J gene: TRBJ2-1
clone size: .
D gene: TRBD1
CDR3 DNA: TGCGCCAGCACAAGGACAGGGCCTTCCTATGAGCAGTTCTTC
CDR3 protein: CASTRTGPSYEQFF

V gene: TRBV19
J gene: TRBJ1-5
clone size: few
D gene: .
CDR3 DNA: TGTGCCAGTAGTACAGGGGATATAAGCAATCAGCCCCAGCATTTT
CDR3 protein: CASSTGDISNQPQHF